Below are 27 T cell receptor beta chains sequenced from a single sample in a study of blood T cell repertoires in COVID-19. The repertoire was sequenced with immunoSEQ multiplex PCR; TCRdb's copy has only in-frame clones and lacks some. Of about 69,000 clones listed, 79% are singletons. The sequenced material came from peripheral blood. The source is a human donor in a cohort sampled during active COVID-19.

The chain recombines TRBV2 with TRBJ2-5, with 10 bases fitting TRBD1. The germline V gene has CDR1 SNHLY and CDR2 FYNNEI. CDR3 length: 15 residues. V trimming: 5 bases; J trimming: 3 bases; junction bases outside the gene matches: 6. The CDR3 sequence is CASSIFGQGEETQYF. The CDR3 coding sequence is TGTGCCAGCAGTATATTCGGACAGGGGGAAGAGACCCAGTACTTC.

Concerning this clone itself: At one end the junction does not follow the germline gene, possibly because of a read error. J is TRBJ2-7 and V is TRBV7-2; no definite D call. The CDR3 has 14 amino acids. Germline CDR1 reads SGHTA; CDR2 reads FQGNSA. CDR3 sequence reads: CASSYTGLSSEQYF. Written as DNA, the CDR3 is TGTGCCAGCAGCTACACGGGTCTGTCCTCCGAGCAGTACTTC.

This chain uses TRBV24-1 with TRBJ1-5, with D hard to call. The CDR3 contains 12 residues. Trimming left V 4 bases short and J 11 bases short, with 11 bases between. CDR1 and CDR2 (germline): KGHDR, SFDVKD. The CDR3: CATSEAGVAQHF. The CDR3 DNA reads as TGTGCCACCAGTGAAGCCGGGGTAGCCCAGCATTTT.

The V call is TRBV3-1 (or the pseudogene TRBV3-2), the J call TRBJ2-7; D ambiguous. V lost 5 bases and J lost 0, with 8 bases in between. This CDR3 is built from 13 residues. Germline V gives CDR1 LGHDT, CDR2 YNNKEL (reference sequence). The CDR3 loop reads CASSGYSSYEQYF. The CDR3 bases are TGTGCCAGCAGCGGTTACAGCTCCTACGAGCAGTACTTC.

This clone occurred once. The chain joins TRBV19 to TRBJ2-3, with 9 positions matching TRBD1. There are 17 residues in the CDR3. Germline V lookup: CDR1 LNHDA, CDR2 SQIVND (reference sequence). The J segment lost 2 bases and the V segment lost 5 bases, leaving 11 bases of the junction unmatched. The CDR3 nucleotides read TGTGCCAGTAGTCGACGCCCGACAGGGGGAGACACAGATACGCAGTATTTT. Amino acid sequence: CASSRRPTGGDTDTQYF.

V and J are TRBV5-1 and TRBJ2-7; no reliable D call. This CDR3 has 12 residues. From germline, CDR1 is SGHRS and CDR2 YFSETQ. V shed 4 bases and J shed 0 bases, with 5 bases lying between them. The CDR3 DNA follows: TGCGCCAGCAGCGCGAGCTCCTACGAGCAGTACTTC. This codes for CASSASSYEQYF. The full variable domain, completed using reference TRBV5-1 and TRBJ2-7, is KAGVTQTPRYLIKTRGQQVTLSCSPISGHRSVSWYQQTPGQGLQFLFEYFSETQRNKGNFPGRFSGRQFSNSRSEMNVSTLELGDSALYLCASSASSYEQYFGPGTRLTVT.

In DNA form, the CDR3 reads TGTGCCAGCAGTCAGCCCGGTAAAGAGACCCAGTACTTC. This codes for CASSQPGKETQYF. The V gene is TRBV6-6, the J gene TRBJ2-5, with D unclear. This CDR3 spans 13 amino acids. V lost 5 bases and J 3 bases, leaving 10 bases between the germline ends. In germline, CDR1 is MNHNY, CDR2 SVGAGI (reference sequence).

CDR3 DNA: TGTGCCAGCAGCAAGGGACAAGTTAATTCACCCCTCCACTTT. It specifies CASSKGQVNSPLHF. This rearrangement joins TRBV9 to TRBJ1-6; D possibly corresponds to TRBD1 (6 bases). Germline CDR1 SGDLS, CDR2 YYNGEE. The length of the CDR3 is 14 residues. V lost 4 bases to trimming and J lost 6 bases, with 11 bases between them.

The chain combines TRBV11-3 with TRBJ2-5, with a weak D call TRBD2 (6 bases). CDR3 length: 16 residues. The V end was cut by 2 bases, the J end by 2 bases, with 15 bases between. Germline V gene sequence: CDR1 SGHNT, CDR2 YENEEA. Written as DNA, the CDR3 is TGTGCCAGCAGCTTATCTGGAGGGGCCGATCAAGAGACCCAGTACTTC. Translation gives CASSLSGGADQETQYF.

The chain employs TRBV9 and TRBJ2-7, with 7 bases lining up with TRBD1. Germline CDR1 and CDR2: SGDLS and YYNGEE. The CDR3 extends over 14 amino acids. Trimming took 0 bases from V and 5 from J; bases not matched to a gene: 5. The CDR3 DNA follows: TGTGCCAGCAGCGTAGAACAGGGGACGGACGAGCAGTACTTC. It translates to CASSVEQGTDEQYF.

The chain joins TRBV7-2 to TRBJ1-4; maybe TRBD1 (6 bases). In germline, CDR1 is SGHTA, CDR2 FQGNSA. Trimming stripped 3 bases from V and 5 bases from J, with 10 bases between. This CDR3 comprises 14 residues. The CDR3 nucleotides are TGTGCCAGCAGCTTGGGACACCTAAATGAAAAACTGTTTTTT. It yields the protein CASSLGHLNEKLFF.

This clone was seen a single time. J is TRBJ1-1 and V is TRBV28; 11 nucleotides match TRBD1. The CDR3 covers 15 residues. V was clipped by 5 bases and J by 5 bases; unmatched bases: 7. Germline CDR1 and CDR2: MDHEN and SYDVKM. The CDR3 region has the DNA TGTGCCAGCAGTCGGCCCGGGACAGGGGGAACTGAAGCTTTCTTT. As protein: CASSRPGTGGTEAFF.

The chain combines TRBV14 with TRBJ1-6; the D gene is possibly TRBD1 (5 bases). The CDR3 totals 14 residues. V lost 2 bases and J lost 13, with 15 bases in between. Germline V gene data show CDR1 as SGHDN and CDR2 as FVKESK. The CDR3 protein is CASSQSRGVGPLHF. CDR3 sequence (DNA): TGTGCCAGCAGCCAAAGTCGGGGGGTAGGCCCCCTCCACTTT.

The chain couples TRBV18 to TRBJ2-7, with TRBD2 identical over 8 bases. CDR3 length: 16 amino acids. From germline, CDR1 is KGHSH and CDR2 LQKENI. J lost 2 bases, V lost 6 bases, and 12 bases had no gene match. The chain's CDR3 is CASSPGSSGPAYEQYF. CDR3 DNA sequence: TGTGCCAGCTCCCCGGGGTCTAGCGGGCCTGCCTACGAGCAGTACTTC.

This sequence joins TRBV15 and TRBJ2-3; 8 bases align to TRBD1. There are 15 residues in the CDR3. After removal of 5 bases from V and 3 bases from J, the junction contained 7 bases not matched to a gene. CDR1 and CDR2 from the germline V gene are LNHNV and YYDKDF (reference sequence). Written as DNA, the CDR3 is TGTGCCACCAGCCGCATGGACAGGGCGACAGATACGCAGTATTTT. The encoded protein is CATSRMDRATDTQYF.

J is TRBJ2-5 and V is TRBV11-3, with 8 positions matching TRBD2. Trimming took 4 bases from V and 4 from J; bases not matched to a gene: 2. CDR3 length equals 13 residues. The germline V gene encodes CDR1 SGHNT and CDR2 YENEEA. CDR3 amino acids: CASSSTSGETQYF. CDR3 DNA sequence: TGTGCCAGCAGCTCTACTAGCGGAGAGACCCAGTACTTC. Looking up the rest from reference TRBV11-3 and TRBJ2-5 gives the full variable domain: EAGVVQSPRYKIIEKKQPVAFWCNPISGHNTLYWYLQNLGQGPELLIRYENEEAVDDSQLPKDRFSAERLKGVDSTLKIQPAELGDSAVYLCASSSTSGETQYFGPGTRLLVL.

J is TRBJ2-2 and V is TRBV7-2; D uncertain. This CDR3 has 14 amino acids. The germline V and J ends were trimmed by 1 base and 4 bases, with 7 bases remaining between them. The germline V gene encodes CDR1 SGHTA and CDR2 FQGNSA. The CDR3 coding sequence is TGTGCCAGCAGCTTAGTTAGCCTCACCGGGGAGCTGTTTTTT. The encoded protein is CASSLVSLTGELFF.

The chain joins TRBV18 to TRBJ1-6; maybe TRBD1 (5 bases). Looked up from germline, CDR1 is KGHSH and CDR2 is LQKENI. V was trimmed by 3 bases and J by 6 bases, leaving 9 bases between them. The CDR3 spans 14 residues. The CDR3 DNA is TGTGCCAGCTCACCCGAGACAGCTAATTCACCCCTCCACTTT. As protein: CASSPETANSPLHF.

Only one count was recorded for this clone. The chain links TRBV6-6 to TRBJ1-2, with TRBD1 as a possible D gene (6 bases). This CDR3 has 15 amino acids. CDR1 is MNHNY and CDR2 is SVGAGI in the germline V gene (reference sequence). Trimming took 0 bases from V and 10 from J, leaving 18 bases between them. CDR3 nucleotides: TGTGCCAGCAGTTACTCCAACCGGGACATCGGATCCTACACCTTC. Protein: CASSYSNRDIGSYTF.

The chain recombines TRBV2 with TRBJ1-2; D ambiguous. Germline V CDR1 and CDR2: SNHLY, FYNNEI. CDR3 length: 14 amino acids. V was clipped by 4 bases and J by 4 bases, with 13 bases between them. The CDR3 region is CASSVLAVAYGYTF. The CDR3 DNA follows: TGTGCCAGCAGTGTTCTGGCGGTGGCCTATGGCTACACCTTC.

The rearrangement links TRBV4-1 to TRBJ1-1; D remains ambiguous. Germline V gene data show CDR1 as MGHRA and CDR2 as YSYEKL. Trimming removed 1 base at V and 5 bases at J, with 11 bases between. This CDR3 is built from 14 residues. For the CDR3, the DNA is TGCGCCAGCAGCCAAGGTGGAGGGAAAACTGAAGCTTTCTTT. It encodes CASSQGGGKTEAFF.

The genes are TRBV7-2 and TRBJ1-5; TRBD1 agrees at 8 bases. Losses at the gene ends were 5 bases for V and 5 bases for J; bases not matched to a gene: 2. Germline-derived CDR1 and CDR2 are SGHTA and FQGNSA. This CDR3 is built from 13 residues. The CDR3 DNA follows: TGTGCCAGCAGCCCACAGGGGGATCAGCCCCAGCATTTT. Residues: CASSPQGDQPQHF.

This clone is judged medium-sized. The chain recombines TRBV7-9 with TRBJ2-1, with D unclear. This CDR3 contains 13 residues. CDR1 and CDR2 (germline): SEHNR, FQNEAQ (reference sequence). Trimming took off 3 bases at V and 10 bases at J, with 13 bases between the two ends. CDR3 region: CASSFGSQEEQFF. CDR3 coding DNA: TGTGCCAGCAGCTTTGGAAGTCAGGAAGAGCAGTTCTTC.

Only a few counts were recorded for this clone. The rearrangement uses TRBV6-1 and TRBJ1-4; 8 nucleotides align to TRBD1. CDR1 is MNHNS and CDR2 is SASEGT in the germline V gene. The V gene end was trimmed by 0 bases and the J gene end by 15 bases; junction bases not matched to a gene: 9. The CDR3 extends over 14 amino acids. CDR3 sequence reads: CASSEATGGIGLFF. The CDR3 nucleotides are TGTGCCAGCAGTGAAGCTACAGGGGGGATCGGGTTGTTTTTT.

The chain couples TRBV19 to TRBJ1-5; 7 positions match TRBD1. The CDR3 is 14 amino acids. The junction had 6 bases not matched to a gene; V was cut back by 7 bases and J by 3 bases. Per germline, CDR1 LNHDA and CDR2 SQIVND (reference sequence). The CDR3 DNA reads TGTGCCAGTACCACGACAGGGTTCAATCAGCCCCAGCATTTT. Protein: CASTTTGFNQPQHF.

The table lists this clone with a few counts. This chain joins TRBV21-1 and TRBJ1-1; the table calls TRBD1, which could not be checked here. TRBV21-1 is reported as a pseudogene. The CDR3 contains 14 residues. As DNA, the CDR3 is TGTGCCAGCAGCAAAGTGGGCCCCCGGATAGGAGCTTTCTTT. Translating gives CASSKVGPRIGAFF.

The rearrangement joins TRBV5-1 to TRBJ2-3; 12 bases match TRBD2. This CDR3 is built from 17 residues. CDR1 is SGHRS and CDR2 is YFSETQ in the germline V gene. The junction had 7 bases not matched to a gene; V was cut back by 0 bases and J by 5 bases. The DNA for the CDR3 is TGCGCCAGCAGCTTGGGACTAGCGGGAGTTCGTGGAGATACGCAGTATTTT. This translates into CASSLGLAGVRGDTQYF. The full variable domain, its missing parts supplied by reference TRBV5-1 and TRBJ2-3, is KAGVTQTPRYLIKTRGQQVTLSCSPISGHRSVSWYQQTPGQGLQFLFEYFSETQRNKGNFPGRFSGRQFSNSRSEMNVSTLELGDSALYLCASSLGLAGVRGDTQYFGPGTRLTVL.